The 15 T cell receptor beta chains in this list originate from one sample, sequenced in a study of blood T cell repertoires in COVID-19. Sequenced by immunoSEQ multiplex PCR; TCRdb stores in-frame clones only, minus some. There are 200,000 to 300,000 clones in the sample; roughly 86% occur only once, and around 2.9% lies in the top ten. Specimen: peripheral blood. The source is a woman in her thirties who had recovered from COVID-19.

This clone was picked up one time. The chain uses TRBV18 and TRBJ2-2; the match to TRBD1 covers 10 bases. The CDR3 is 16 amino acids. Trimming cost V 3 bases and J 7 bases; bases outside gene matches: 8. Germline V gene sequence: CDR1 KGHSH, CDR2 LQKENI. The CDR3 is CASSPGQGRGVGELFF. In DNA form, the CDR3 reads TGTGCCAGCTCACCGGGACAGGGGCGAGGCGTCGGGGAGCTGTTTTTT.

V gene TRBV12-3 or TRBV12-4 combines with J gene TRBJ2-5; TRBD1 is a possible D gene (5 bases). V shed 7 bases and J shed 5 bases, with 14 bases lying between them. CDR3 length equals 13 residues. The CDR3 DNA follows: TGTGCCAGCACTTTTAGGACACCGGAGACCCAGTACTTC. Its protein is CASTFRTPETQYF.

V usage is TRBV5-6 and J usage is TRBJ2-3, with a possible D match to TRBD2 (5 bases). The V and J ends lost 2 bases and 0 bases respectively, with 16 bases between them. This CDR3 contains 17 residues. CDR1 is SGHDT and CDR2 is YYEEEE in the germline V gene. CDR3 nucleotide sequence: TGTGCCAGCAGCTTTGTTTGGGAGCTTACTAGCACAGATACGCAGTATTTT. It specifies CASSFVWELTSTDTQYF.

J is TRBJ1-5 and V is TRBV5-5; 7 bases align to TRBD1. CDR1 SGHKS and CDR2 YYEKEE come from the germline V gene (reference sequence). The V segment lost 0 bases and the J segment 4 bases; nucleotides outside the gene matches: 7. The CDR3 extends over 16 amino acids. CDR3 loop: CASSLESRTGNQPQHF. DNA of the CDR3: TGTGCCAGCAGCTTGGAGTCTAGGACAGGAAATCAGCCCCAGCATTTT.

The chain combines TRBV14 with TRBJ2-2; the D is unclear. V was shortened by 2 bases and J by 7 bases, with 14 bases between the two germline ends. Germline loops: CDR1 SGHDN, CDR2 FVKESK. CDR3 length: 15 residues. The CDR3 DNA reads TGTGCCAGCAGCCAATCCTCAATTCACTACGGGGAGCTGTTTTTT. Translation gives CASSQSSIHYGELFF.

The chain carries TRBV7-9 and TRBJ1-1; D is perhaps TRBD1 (5 bases). The CDR3 loop spans 12 amino acids. V lost 1 base, J lost 9 bases, and 9 bases lay in between. The germline gives CDR1 SEHNR, CDR2 FQNEAQ (reference sequence). The CDR3 region is CASSLGGLKAFF. In DNA form, the CDR3 reads TGTGCCAGCAGCTTAGGGGGCCTTAAAGCTTTCTTT.

The rearrangement links TRBV2 to TRBJ1-5; D is ambiguous. The V end was cut by 2 bases, the J end by 7 bases, with 12 bases between. Germline CDR1 SNHLY, CDR2 FYNNEI. The CDR3 covers 14 residues. CDR3 sequence (DNA): TGTGCCAGCAGTGAAAGCTCCTCCATCCAGCCCCAGCATTTT. This translates into CASSESSSIQPQHF.

The J gene is TRBJ1-1, the V gene TRBV10-3; D is uncertain. The CDR3 is made up of 13 amino acids. Germline V gene sequence: CDR1 ENHRY, CDR2 SYGVKD. The V and J ends lost 7 bases and 2 bases respectively, with 11 bases between them. The CDR3 reads CAIIASGNTEAFF. The DNA for the CDR3 is TGTGCCATCATCGCGTCAGGTAACACTGAAGCTTTCTTT.

The table lists this clone with a count of one. The V and J genes are TRBV9 and TRBJ2-1, with 8 bases that match TRBD1. The CDR3 sequence is 14 residues long. From germline, CDR1 is SGDLS and CDR2 YYNGEE. The V and J ends lost 4 bases and 7 bases, in that order; junction bases with no gene match: 7. CDR3 protein: CASSSSTGVNEQFF. Here the CDR3 DNA reads TGTGCCAGCAGCTCATCGACAGGGGTGAATGAGCAGTTCTTC.

The chain has TRBV4-1 and TRBJ1-2; D perhaps matches TRBD1 (6 bases). CDR3 length: 16 residues. Trimming took off 1 base at V and 3 bases at J, with 15 bases between the two ends. The germline CDR1 and CDR2 sequences are MGHRA and YSYEKL. CDR3 loop: CASSQGRTAYHYGYTF. The CDR3 region has the DNA TGCGCCAGCAGCCAAGGGAGGACAGCGTACCACTATGGCTACACCTTC.

The chain is built from TRBV9 and TRBJ2-5; 7 bases are shared with TRBD1. The CDR3 sequence is 15 residues long. The V segment lost 1 base and the J segment 2 bases; nucleotides outside the gene matches: 5. Germline V lookup: CDR1 SGDLS, CDR2 YYNGEE. CDR3 sequence: CASSVTLDRQETQYF. CDR3 in DNA: TGTGCCAGCAGCGTAACCTTGGACAGGCAAGAGACCCAGTACTTC.

The rearrangement uses TRBV19 and TRBJ1-4, with D possibly TRBD1 on 5 matching bases. Trimming took off 2 bases at V and 3 bases at J, with 16 bases between the two ends. The CDR3 loop spans 17 amino acids. CDR1 LNHDA and CDR2 SQIVND come from the germline V gene (reference sequence). As DNA, the CDR3 is TGTGCCAGTAGTATAAGAGCTTGGACGGGGGCTAATGAAAAACTGTTTTTT. As protein: CASSIRAWTGANEKLFF.

The V gene is TRBV20-1, the J gene TRBJ2-5; 11 bases are a match to TRBD2. Germline trimming cut 3 bases from V and 4 bases from J; bases unmatched to any gene: 1. The CDR3 contains 13 residues. Germline V lookup: CDR1 DFQATT, CDR2 SNEGSKA (reference sequence). CDR3 sequence (DNA): TGCAGTGCTAGTGGACTAGCGGGAGAGACCCAGTACTTC. Protein sequence: CSASGLAGETQYF.

The V and J genes are TRBV2 and TRBJ1-4, with D uncertain. Germline CDR1 SNHLY, CDR2 FYNNEI. The CDR3 extends over 14 amino acids. The germline V and J ends were trimmed by 7 bases and 0 bases, with 9 bases remaining between them. CDR3 nucleotides: TGTGCCAGCAAGGAGCAAGCAACTAATGAAAAACTGTTTTTT. Its protein is CASKEQATNEKLFF.

V is TRBV6-5 and J is TRBJ2-5; weak D call: TRBD1 (6 bases). This CDR3 has 13 amino acids. CDR1 is MNHEY and CDR2 is SVGAGI in the germline V gene. The CDR3 loop reads CAVGETGFETQYF. The CDR3 nucleotides read TGTGCTGTGGGGGAGACAGGTTTTGAGACCCAGTACTTC.